A selection of T cell receptor beta chains follows, all from one sample in a study of blood T cell repertoires in COVID-19. Assay used: immunoSEQ multiplex PCR; TCRdb lists only in-frame clones, some missing. The table has roughly 230,000 clones, around 80% seen once. Input material: peripheral blood. The receptors originated from a man aged 35-49 years with acute or convalescent COVID-19. Each CDR3 is given with its conserved first and last residue. The order of the fields is V gene, J gene, CDR3 protein.

>TRBV11-2|TRBJ2-7
CASSLGVRTDYEQYF
>TRBV5-1|TRBJ1-2
CASSQGTQPGYTF
>TRBV6-5|TRBJ1-5
CASSRDRERDQPQHF
>TRBV28|TRBJ2-7
CASSPVGLAGGSYEQYF
>TRBV7-2|TRBJ1-2
CASSSPDRANYGYTF
>TRBV19|TRBJ1-1
CASSIRGGSEAFF
>TRBV15|TRBJ1-1
CATSRDLKNTEAFF
>TRBV19|TRBJ2-3
CASSIAVTGVRYTQYF
>TRBV5-1|TRBJ2-7
CASSPTGGSLEQYF
>TRBV11-2|TRBJ1-6
CASSLVRGKAPLHF
>TRBV7-9|TRBJ1-2
CASSPSHDSPRGYTF
>TRBV2|TRBJ1-5
CASSIRQVNQPQHF
>TRBV6-5|TRBJ2-2
CASSWQGDTGELFF
>TRBV10-3|TRBJ2-1
CAISGGLSRGGYNEQFF
>TRBV29-1|TRBJ2-7
CSVVVMGTGSSYEQYF
>TRBV14|TRBJ1-2
CASSQVDEGWRGYTF
>TRBV9|TRBJ2-5
CASSPRGSGIVQETQYF
>TRBV5-6|TRBJ2-7
CASSLDGEGRYEQYF
>TRBV5-5|TRBJ1-4
CASSFERGEKLFF
>TRBV10-3|TRBJ1-5
CAISDGAGDQPQHF
>TRBV29-1|TRBJ2-2
CSVRTPGRNTGELFF
>TRBV5-1|TRBJ1-1
CASRRSGQLTTEAFF
>TRBV30|TRBJ1-4
CAGQGGNEKLFF
>TRBV5-1|TRBJ2-5
CASSSTSGIETQYF
>TRBV7-2|TRBJ1-1
CASSLGVVGGTEAFF
>TRBV5-1|TRBJ1-1
CASSTGQGAGTEAFF
>TRBV3-1/TRBV3-2|TRBJ1-2
CASSRANGGYTF
>TRBV19|TRBJ2-1
CASSKQGSYNEQFF